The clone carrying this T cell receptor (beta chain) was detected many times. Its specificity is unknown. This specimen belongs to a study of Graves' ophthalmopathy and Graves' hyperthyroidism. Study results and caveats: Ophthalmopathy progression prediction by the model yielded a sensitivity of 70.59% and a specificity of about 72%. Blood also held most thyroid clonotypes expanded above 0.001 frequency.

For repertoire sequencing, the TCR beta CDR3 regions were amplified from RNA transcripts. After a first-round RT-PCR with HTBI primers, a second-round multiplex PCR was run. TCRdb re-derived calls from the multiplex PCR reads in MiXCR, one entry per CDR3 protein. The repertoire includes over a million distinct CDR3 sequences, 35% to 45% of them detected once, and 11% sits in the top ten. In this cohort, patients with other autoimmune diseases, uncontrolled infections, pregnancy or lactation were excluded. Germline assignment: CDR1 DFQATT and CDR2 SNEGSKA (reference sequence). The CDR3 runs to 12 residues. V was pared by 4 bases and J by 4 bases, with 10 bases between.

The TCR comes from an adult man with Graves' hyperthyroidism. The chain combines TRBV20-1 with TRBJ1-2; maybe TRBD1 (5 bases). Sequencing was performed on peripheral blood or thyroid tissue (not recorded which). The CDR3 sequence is CSANKGLYGYTF. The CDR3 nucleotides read TGCAGTGCTAATAAGGGACTCTATGGCTACACCTTC.